Each of the 20 T cell receptor beta chains below was sequenced from the same sample in a study of shared clonotypes between healthy human individuals (dated by TCRdb to 2018 to 2020). CD8 naive samples consisted of CD45RO-negative cells that were positively selected for CCR7, yielding a CD45RA+CCR7+ population without TemRA cells. Library method: the immunoSEQ multiplex PCR assay. TCRdb provides this immuneACCESS table in a form limited to in-frame rearrangements. Some clones are lacking; in checked studies, under half of them reflect an unresolved V gene, and why the rest are absent is not known. For this sample there are around 2,000,000 clones; less than 95% appear just once. Roughly 1% of the sample is held by the ten biggest clonotypes. The specimen was naive CD8+ T cells sorted from blood. The meaning of the sample's cell subset or site label: CD45RA+CCR7+. The receptors come from a young man in good health.

This rearrangement joins TRBV9 to TRBJ2-1; 11 bases are a match to TRBD2. The ends lost 4 bases at V and 4 bases at J; junction bases unmatched: 7. CDR3 length: 16 residues. CDR1 SGDLS and CDR2 YYNGEE come from the germline V gene. The CDR3 region is CASSSGGLADYNEQFF. The CDR3 DNA reads TGTGCCAGCAGCTCAGGGGGACTAGCGGATTACAATGAGCAGTTCTTC.

The V and J genes are TRBV10-1 and TRBJ2-5; D remains ambiguous. The CDR3 contains 14 residues. V lost 3 bases and J 0 bases, leaving 8 bases between the germline ends. Germline loops: CDR1 WNHNN, CDR2 SYGVQD (reference sequence). The CDR3 loop is CASSEQLYQETQYF. The CDR3 DNA sequence: TGCGCCAGCAGTGAACAGTTGTACCAAGAGACCCAGTACTTC.

The chain joins TRBV2 to TRBJ2-1, with D unresolved. V was pared by 5 bases and J by 7 bases, with 12 bases between. Looked up from germline, CDR1 is SNHLY and CDR2 is FYNNEI. The CDR3 contains 13 residues. The CDR3 region has the DNA TGTGCCAGCAGTCCGTTGGGCAGTAATGAGCAGTTCTTC. Translated: CASSPLGSNEQFF. The full variable domain, its missing parts supplied by reference TRBV2 and TRBJ2-1, is EPEVTQTPSHQVTQMGQEVILRCVPISNHLYFYWYRQILGQKVEFLVSFYNNEISEKSEIFDDQFSVERPDGSNFTLKIRSTKLEDSAMYFCASSPLGSNEQFFGPGTRLTVL.

CDR3 sequence: CASSLEGASSYNEQFF. CDR3 nucleotides: TGTGCCAGCAGCCTCGAGGGGGCGAGCTCCTACAATGAGCAGTTCTTC. The chain carries TRBV7-2 and TRBJ2-1, with 7 nucleotides matching TRBD1. The CDR3 sequence is 16 residues long. Germline values: CDR1 SGHTA, CDR2 FQGNSA. Unmatched junction bases numbered 7, after V lost 5 bases and J lost 0 bases.

On this clone itself: This same CDR3 is encoded by further DNA sequences in the sample. The gene calls are TRBV30 and TRBJ1-1, with D hard to call. Germline V gives CDR1 GTSNPN, CDR2 SVGIG (reference sequence). Trimming shortened V by 0 bases and J by 8 bases, and 7 bases separated the two germline ends. CDR3 size: 11 residues. The CDR3 loop reads CAWSVGQEAFF. In DNA form, the CDR3 reads TGTGCCTGGAGTGTAGGGCAGGAAGCTTTCTTT.

The chain is built from TRBV5-1 and TRBJ1-1; D might be TRBD1 (5 bases). The CDR3 contains 15 residues. CDR1 is SGHRS and CDR2 is YFSETQ in the germline V gene. V was cut by 1 base and J by 4 bases, with 14 bases left in between. In DNA, the CDR3 is TGCGCCAGCAGCTTGAGTGCAGGGTCGGTCACTGAAGCTTTCTTT. This sequence encodes CASSLSAGSVTEAFF.

This chain uses TRBV13 with TRBJ2-2; D possibly corresponds to TRBD1 (6 bases). This CDR3 spans 14 amino acids. Germline values: CDR1 PRHDT, CDR2 FYEKMQ (reference sequence). With 2 bases removed from V and 7 bases from J, the gap between germline ends came to 11 bases. As DNA, the CDR3 is TGTGCCAGCAGCTTAAGGGGGAAGGACGGGGAGCTGTTTTTT. As protein: CASSLRGKDGELFF. The full variable domain, its missing parts supplied by reference TRBV13 and TRBJ2-2, is AAGVIQSPRHLIKEKRETATLKCYPIPRHDTVYWYQQGPGQDPQFLISFYEKMQSDKGSIPDRFSAQQFSDYHSELNMSSLELGDSALYFCASSLRGKDGELFFGEGSRLTVL.

This chain joins TRBV9 and TRBJ2-7; D possibly corresponds to TRBD2 (5 bases). Germline V gives CDR1 SGDLS, CDR2 YYNGEE. V lost 0 bases to trimming and J lost 7 bases, with 17 bases between them. The CDR3 totals 15 residues. CDR3 sequence reads: CASSVVGLSGEEQYF. CDR3 in DNA: TGTGCCAGCAGCGTAGTCGGCTTGAGTGGGGAGGAGCAGTACTTC.

This clone has just a few counts. Other DNA sequences of this sample code for an identical CDR3. This chain links TRBV7-9 with TRBJ2-7; D not resolved. V lost 5 bases and J lost 1, with 9 bases in between. The CDR3 loop spans 13 amino acids. Germline CDR1 reads SEHNR; CDR2 reads FQNEAQ (reference sequence). The CDR3 DNA follows: TGTGCCAGCAGCCTCACTGAATCCTACGAGCAGTACTTC. It translates to CASSLTESYEQYF.

Regarding this clone: Other nucleotide sequences in the sample specify the same CDR3. The chain has TRBV29-1 and TRBJ2-5; D uncertain. Germline CDR1 reads SQVTM; CDR2 reads ANQGSEA. The CDR3 runs 12 residues. Trimming removed 3 bases from V and 2 bases from J, with 7 bases in between. The CDR3 nucleotides read TGCAGCGTTGAGGGTAATCAAGAGACCCAGTACTTC. As protein: CSVEGNQETQYF.

The gene calls are TRBV5-8 and TRBJ2-3, with D tentatively TRBD2 (6 bases). Germline V gene sequence: CDR1 SGHTS, CDR2 YDEGEE. V lost 4 bases, J lost 5 bases, and 11 bases lay in between. The CDR3 totals 13 residues. CDR3 region: CASSGGLGDTQYF. CDR3 DNA: TGTGCCAGCAGCGGGGGACTGGGAGATACGCAGTATTTT.

The CDR3 nucleotides are TGCGCCAGCAGCTTGTCGGGGCTAAACGAGCAGTACTTC. It codes for CASSLSGLNEQYF. This chain connects TRBV5-1 to TRBJ2-7; perhaps D is TRBD1 or TRBD2 (5 bases each). There are 13 residues in the CDR3. Deletions cut 1 base from V and 5 bases from J, with 10 bases between. Germline-derived CDR1 and CDR2 are SGHRS and YFSETQ.

The V gene is TRBV6-4, the J gene TRBJ2-2; 12 nucleotides agree with TRBD2. J lost 3 bases, V lost 3 bases, and 8 bases had no gene match. This CDR3 is built from 18 residues. CDR1 is MRHNA and CDR2 is SNTAGT in the germline V gene. The CDR3 region has the DNA TGTGCCAGCAGTGAGCACCCTAGCGGGAGGGCCGACACCGGGGAGCTGTTTTTT. Its protein product is CASSEHPSGRADTGELFF.

The chain is built from TRBV7-6 and TRBJ1-3; 7 bases align to TRBD1. The germline V gene has CDR1 SGHVS and CDR2 FNYEAQ. The CDR3 spans 16 residues. The junction had 8 bases not matched to a gene; V was cut back by 2 bases and J by 4 bases. CDR3 DNA sequence: TGTGCCAGCAGCTTATCAACAGGGGTGGAAGGAAACACCATATATTTT. Amino acid sequence: CASSLSTGVEGNTIYF.

This chain joins TRBV7-8 and TRBJ1-2; 7 bases agree with TRBD1. The CDR3 covers 15 residues. Germline CDR1 reads SGHVS; CDR2 reads FQNEAQ. With 3 bases clipped from V and 3 bases from J, the junction kept 7 bases outside the gene matches. CDR3 amino acids: CASSLMTGPYYGYTF. CDR3 nucleotide sequence: TGTGCCAGCAGCTTGATGACAGGGCCCTACTATGGCTACACCTTC.

This sequence joins TRBV6-1 and TRBJ1-2; D is undetermined. Germline V gene sequence: CDR1 MNHNS, CDR2 SASEGT. The V end was cut by 4 bases, the J end by 2 bases, with 17 bases between. The CDR3 runs to 16 residues. This CDR3 is CASSVTATPLNYGYTF. In DNA, the CDR3 is TGTGCCAGCAGTGTCACAGCGACTCCTTTAAACTATGGCTACACCTTC.

The chain recombines TRBV5-1 with TRBJ1-6; D is ambiguous. Germline V gives CDR1 SGHRS, CDR2 YFSETQ. The V end lost 7 bases, the J end lost 8 bases, and 19 bases lay between the germline ends. The CDR3 is made up of 15 amino acids. CDR3 sequence (DNA): TGCGCCAGCCTCGGACCGGAACCCGGTTATTCACCCCTCCACTTT. It specifies CASLGPEPGYSPLHF.

This clone was observed once. The chain couples TRBV6-5 to TRBJ2-1, with 7 bases fitting TRBD1. Per germline, CDR1 MNHEY and CDR2 SVGAGI. Trimming at V came to 6 bases and at J to 4 bases, leaving 9 bases not matched to a gene. The CDR3 has 15 residues. The CDR3 here is CASRSIGTAYNEQFF. In nucleotides, the CDR3 is TGTGCCAGCAGGAGCATCGGGACAGCGTACAATGAGCAGTTCTTC.

The chain is built from TRBV5-6 and TRBJ2-2; no clear D gene. The V and J ends lost 0 bases and 3 bases respectively, with 9 bases between them. Germline values: CDR1 SGHDT, CDR2 YYEEEE. This CDR3 spans 15 amino acids. CDR3 sequence reads: CASSLDRVHTGELFF. Here the CDR3 DNA reads TGTGCCAGCAGCTTGGACAGAGTACACACCGGGGAGCTGTTTTTT.

A remark on this clone: An end of the junction differs from the germline gene, which may be a read error. The V gene is TRBV14, the J gene TRBJ2-7, with a possible D match to TRBD2 (6 bases). The CDR3 extends over 13 amino acids. The V gene's germline CDR1 is SGHDN and CDR2 FVKESK. CDR3 coding DNA: TGTGCCAGCAGTCAAGGACCGGGAGATTTGCAGTACTTC. Translation: CASSQGPGDLQYF.